Listed below are T cell receptor beta chains from one sample, sequenced in a study of Graves' ophthalmopathy and Graves' hyperthyroidism. A single record per CDR3 protein comes from TCRdb applying MiXCR to the multiplex PCR reads. There are 600,000 to 650,000 distinct CDR3 sequences in the sample; roughly 20% occur only once, and roughly 6.9% lies in the top ten. The sample was peripheral blood. These receptors all stem from a young woman with stable Graves' hyperthyroidism. Some clones in this sample may be carry-over from other donors' samples. The CDR3 runs from the conserved cysteine through the conserved F or W. The D gene is left open where the match is weak. The listing skips clone size in some rows; elsewhere it reads once, few, many or a size class.

d_call | j_call | cdr3_length | clone_size | v_call | cdr3_nt | cdr3_aa
. | TRBJ2-7 | 11 | . | TRBV6-2/TRBV6-3 | TGTGCCAGCAGTTACACCCACGAGCAGTACTTC | CASSYTHEQYF
TRBD2 | TRBJ2-7 | 15 | many | TRBV7-2 | TGTGCCAGCCACTTGTTTGGGAGGGATCACAACGAGCAGTACTTC | CASHLFGRDHNEQYF
. | TRBJ2-5 | 13 | many | TRBV15 | TGTGCCACCAGCAGAGATTTAACAGAGACCCAGTACTTC | CATSRDLTETQYF
TRBD1 | TRBJ2-7 | 15 | many | TRBV7-2 | TGTGCCAGCAGTGCCCCGGGACAGGGGGGGCGCGAGCAGTACTTC | CASSAPGQGGREQYF
. | TRBJ1-1 | 16 | many | TRBV5-1 | TGCGCCAGCAGCCTCGGAGGGGCGGCAATGAACACTGAAGCTTTCTTT | CASSLGGAAMNTEAFF
. | TRBJ2-5 | 14 | many | TRBV12-3/TRBV12-4 | TGTGCCAGCAGCTCGGACTATGAAGGAGAGACCCAGTACTTC | CASSSDYEGETQYF
TRBD2 | TRBJ2-7 | 16 | many | TRBV5-1 | TGCGCCAGCAGCTTGGGGTTTGGTAGCGGGACCGACGAGCAGTACTTC | CASSLGFGSGTDEQYF
. | TRBJ2-5 | 14 | . | TRBV2 | TGTGCCAGCAGTGCCCGGGCGGGGGCAGGGACCCAGTACTTC | CASSARAGAGTQYF
TRBD1 | TRBJ2-2 | 14 | few | TRBV2 | TGTGCCAGTAAGGGACAGGGGGGGTCCGGGGAGCTGTTTTTT | CASKGQGGSGELFF
. | TRBJ1-1 | 13 | many | TRBV12-3/TRBV12-4 | TGTGCCAGCAGCCGGGGACCTATCTCTGAAGCTTTCTTT | CASSRGPISEAFF
. | TRBJ1-1 | 14 | many | TRBV14 | TGTGCCAGCAGCCTCCCACGGGTGAACACTGAAGCTTTCTTT | CASSLPRVNTEAFF
. | TRBJ2-5 | 12 | many | TRBV6-1 | TGTGCCAGCAGTAACAGGGAAAAGACCCAGTACTTC | CASSNREKTQYF
. | TRBJ2-5 | 13 | many | TRBV11-2 | TGTGCCAGCAGCTCGTCCCCATTGGGGACCCAGTACTTC | CASSSSPLGTQYF
TRBD2 | TRBJ2-7 | 15 | many | TRBV11-2 | TGTGCCAGCAGCCAGGGGGGACTAGCGATGGGGGAGCAGTACTTC | CASSQGGLAMGEQYF
. | TRBJ1-2 | 16 | . | TRBV11-2 | TGTGCCAGCAGCTTTTACACAGGTTCATCTAACTATGGCTACACCTTC | CASSFYTGSSNYGYTF
. | TRBJ2-5 | 13 | . | TRBV7-3 | TGTGCCAGCAGCTTCGGGGTGGAAGAGACCCAGTACTTC | CASSFGVEETQYF
. | TRBJ2-2 | 16 | many | TRBV6-2/TRBV6-3 | TGTGCCAGCAGTTTTCCGACACCCTCGAACACCGGGGAGCTGTTTTTT | CASSFPTPSNTGELFF
. | TRBJ2-5 | 16 | many | TRBV6-1 | TGTGCCAGCAGTGAAAGGTTGGGCAGCATACAAGAGACCCAGTACTTC | CASSERLGSIQETQYF
. | TRBJ1-2 | 14 | many | TRBV5-6 | TGTGCCAGCAGTACGGACCTATATGTCTATGGCTACACCTTC | CASSTDLYVYGYTF
. | TRBJ2-7 | 14 | . | TRBV6-5 | TGTGCCAGCAGTTACGGTCGGACCACCTACGAGCAGTACTTC | CASSYGRTTYEQYF
TRBD2 | TRBJ2-6 | 15 | many | TRBV12-3/TRBV12-4 | TGTGCCAGCCATCCTGCGGGGGCTGGGGCCAACGTCCTGACTTTC | CASHPAGAGANVLTF
TRBD2 | TRBJ2-2 | 16 | few | TRBV20-1 | TGCAGTGCTAGATCCCCTGTTCTAGCGGGAACCGGGGAGCTGTTTTTT | CSARSPVLAGTGELFF
TRBD1 | TRBJ1-1 | 13 | many | TRBV19 | TGTGCCAGTACCCCGACAGGGAGCACTGAAGCTTTCTTT | CASTPTGSTEAFF
TRBD2 | TRBJ2-2 | 19 | few | TRBV28 | TGTGCCAGCAGTCCTACCGGGACTAGCGGGAGATATTTGATCGGGGAGCTGTTTTTT | CASSPTGTSGRYLIGELFF
. | TRBJ2-5 | 14 | many | TRBV12-3/TRBV12-4 | TGTGCCAGCAGTGTCCCTGGCCAGGCGGAGACCCAGTACTTC | CASSVPGQAETQYF
TRBD2 | TRBJ2-7 | 12 | few | TRBV10-3 | TGTGCCATCTCGCGGGGGGACTACGAGCAGTACTTC | CAISRGDYEQYF
TRBD2 | TRBJ2-7 | 16 | . | TRBV11-2 | TGTGCCAGCAGCCTACCCATAGCGGGTGCCTCCTACGAGCAGTACTTC | CASSLPIAGASYEQYF
TRBD1 | TRBJ1-2 | 13 | . | TRBV20-1 | TGCAGTGCTTTCGCGACAGGGCGTCATGGCTACACCTTC | CSAFATGRHGYTF